This record concerns one T cell receptor beta chain sequence. Its antigen is as yet unknown. The sample originates from a study of OX40 agonist ivuxolimab in advanced cancers. Study overall: Patients received intravenous ivuxolimab every 2 weeks at 0.01 to 10 mg/kg.

This CDR3 spans 13 amino acids. Germline V gene sequence: CDR1 SEHNR, CDR2 FQNEAQ (reference sequence). Trimming cost V 1 base and J 4 bases, with 7 bases left between them. Study-level findings and limits: Doses of 0.1 to 3.0 mg/kg were accompanied by clonal expansion of CD4+ and CD8+ blood T cells by week 6.

Only in-frame clones appear in the TCRdb table, and some are missing; sequencing was by immunoSEQ multiplex PCR. Of over 15,000 clones in the sample, roughly two thirds are singletons; the top ten hold approximately 25%. Patients were ruled out by autoimmune disease history or systemic immunosuppression. Sampling times: baseline, cycle 4 day 1, cycle 7 day 1. J is TRBJ1-1 and V is TRBV7-9; unclear D gene. Specimen: CD4+ or CD8+ T cells sorted from blood, collected in a trial of the OX40 agonist ivuxolimab. This receptor was taken from an adult with an advanced solid tumor such as melanoma, head and neck, liver or kidney cancer. The CDR3 DNA reads as TGTGCCAGCAGCTTAGGGGGAGGCACTGAAGCTTTCTTT. Translating it yields CASSLGGGTEAFF.